Shown below are 11 T cell receptor beta chains from a single sample sequenced in a study of metastatic and nonmetastatic thyroid tumors. MiXCR was used by TCRdb to re-call the PCR reads. The table has about 59,000 clones, roughly 29% seen once. There were no patients who had received any treatment before thyroid surgery. The specimen was blood. Receptors originate from a female donor with papillary thyroid cancer or a benign thyroid nodule (not recorded which). Some clones in this sample may be carry-over from other donors' samples.

The sample holds a few counts of this clone. This chain joins TRBV28 and TRBJ1-4, with D maybe TRBD1 (5 bases). Trimming cost V 8 bases and J 5 bases, with 12 bases left between them. Germline V gene lookup returns CDR1 MDHEN and CDR2 SYDVKM. This CDR3 region has 13 residues. CDR3 in DNA: TGTGCCAGCCGGACAAACAAAAATGAAAAACTGTTTTTT. It is translated as CASRTNKNEKLFF.

This sequence joins TRBV9 and TRBJ2-3, with 12 bases identical to TRBD2. Losses at the gene ends were 0 bases for V and 2 bases for J; bases not matched to a gene: 10. Looked up from germline, CDR1 is SGDLS and CDR2 is YYNGEE. The CDR3 length is 19 residues. The CDR3 loop reads CASSVAAGASGRVTDTQYF. CDR3 sequence (DNA): TGTGCCAGCAGCGTAGCTGCGGGGGCTAGCGGGAGGGTCACAGATACGCAGTATTTT. The variable domain in full, with the rest retrieved from reference TRBV9 and TRBJ2-3, is DSGVTQTPKHLITATGQRVTLRCSPRSGDLSVYWYQQSLDQGLQFLIQYYNGEERAKGNILERFSAQQFPDLHSELNLSSLELGDSALYFCASSVAAGASGRVTDTQYFGPGTRLTVL.

The chain carries TRBV28 and TRBJ2-1; TRBD1 matches at 12 bases. This CDR3 spans 14 amino acids. Germline V gene sequence: CDR1 MDHEN, CDR2 SYDVKM. J gave up 8 bases and V 8 bases, and 7 bases lay outside the gene matches. In nucleotides, the CDR3 is TGTGCCAGCGGTCCCGGGACAGGGGGCTATGAGCAGTTCTTC. Translating gives CASGPGTGGYEQFF.

This clone is medium-sized in the sample. CDR3 DNA: TGTGCCAGCAGTCCAGGGTCACATACGCAGTATTTT. Translated, it gives CASSPGSHTQYF. The chain employs TRBV12-3 or TRBV12-4 and TRBJ2-3; TRBD1 is a possible D gene (5 bases). The CDR3 is made up of 12 amino acids. Trimming stripped 5 bases from V and 7 bases from J, with 10 bases between.

This clone counts as medium-sized (0.01 to 0.1%). V and J are TRBV6-2 or TRBV6-3 and TRBJ2-7; D perhaps matches TRBD2 (5 bases). The V gene's germline CDR1 is MNHEY and CDR2 SVGEGT. CDR3 length: 14 amino acids. V was trimmed by 7 bases and J by 3 bases, leaving 16 bases between them. This CDR3 is CASKTGLGGYEQYF. In DNA form, the CDR3 reads TGTGCCAGCAAAACCGGGCTAGGAGGCTACGAGCAGTACTTC.

This chain joins TRBV3-1 and TRBJ2-6, with a weak D call TRBD1 (6 bases). Germline V gene data show CDR1 as LGHDT and CDR2 as YNNKEL (reference sequence). Trimming took 4 bases from V and 0 from J, leaving 16 bases between them. The length of the CDR3 is 18 residues. The CDR3 protein is CASSPRYRVFSGANVLTF. The CDR3, as DNA: TGTGCCAGCAGCCCGCGCTACAGGGTATTCTCTGGGGCCAACGTCCTGACTTTC.

This clone showed up just a few times. The rearrangement links TRBV5-1 to TRBJ1-6; 8 nucleotides line up with TRBD1. The germline CDR1 and CDR2 sequences are SGHRS and YFSETQ. The CDR3 consists of 15 residues. V gave up 2 bases and J gave up 8 bases; unmatched junction bases: 6. CDR3 nucleotides: TGCGCCAGCAGCTTTTCGGGACAGGATGATTCACCCCTCCACTTT. Its protein is CASSFSGQDDSPLHF.

This clone was recorded once. The V call is TRBV20-1, the J call TRBJ2-4, with TRBD2 as a possible D gene (6 bases). This CDR3 spans 16 amino acids. Between the trimmed V and J ends, which lost 4 bases and 0 bases, there was a span of 16 bases. Germline CDR1 and CDR2: DFQATT and SNEGSKA (reference sequence). CDR3 in DNA: TGCAGTGCTATGGGACTTCCGCCTCTAGCCAAAAACATTCAGTACTTC. Amino acids: CSAMGLPPLAKNIQYF.

This clone was picked up one time. J is TRBJ1-2 and V is TRBV18, with D perhaps TRBD1 (6 bases). V lost 4 bases and J 2 bases, leaving 20 bases between the germline ends. The CDR3 length is 17 residues. Per the germline V gene, CDR1 is KGHSH and CDR2 is LQKENI. CDR3 protein: CASSRTTQGRENYGYTF. The CDR3 DNA reads TGTGCCAGCTCACGGACTACTCAGGGGAGGGAGAACTATGGCTACACCTTC.

The chain employs TRBV4-2 and TRBJ2-2, with 9 nucleotides matching TRBD2. J lost 10 bases, V lost 11 bases, and 8 bases had no gene match. The CDR3 extends over 12 amino acids. Germline values: CDR1 LGHNA, CDR2 YNFKEQ. CDR3 residues: CAAGGGSEELFF. As DNA, the CDR3 is TGTGCCGCGGGGGGGGGAAGTGAGGAGCTGTTTTTT.

This clone was found a few times. The chain links TRBV6-7 to TRBJ1-5; D not resolved. TRBV6-7 counts as an open reading frame of uncertain function. Trimming removed 9 bases at V and 7 bases at J, with 19 bases between. The CDR3 sequence is 14 residues long. The DNA of the CDR3 is TGTGCCAGTCAGGTGCGACTCCCGAGGCAGCCCCAGCATTTT. It is translated as CASQVRLPRQPQHF.